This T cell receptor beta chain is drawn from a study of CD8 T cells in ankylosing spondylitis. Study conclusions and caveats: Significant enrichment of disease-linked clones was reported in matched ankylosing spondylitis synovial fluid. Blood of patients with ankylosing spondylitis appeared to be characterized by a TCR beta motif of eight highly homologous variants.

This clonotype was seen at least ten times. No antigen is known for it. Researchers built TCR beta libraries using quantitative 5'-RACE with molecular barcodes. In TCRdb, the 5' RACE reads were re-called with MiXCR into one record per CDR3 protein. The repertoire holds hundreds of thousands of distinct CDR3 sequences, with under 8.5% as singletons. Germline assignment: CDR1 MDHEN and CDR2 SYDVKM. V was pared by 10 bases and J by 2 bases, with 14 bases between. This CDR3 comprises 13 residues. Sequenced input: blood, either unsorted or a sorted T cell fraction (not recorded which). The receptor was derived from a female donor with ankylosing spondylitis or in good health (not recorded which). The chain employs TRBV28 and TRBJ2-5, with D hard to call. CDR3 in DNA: TGTGCCACCTCAGAGACGCTACAAGAGACCCAGTACTTC. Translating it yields CATSETLQETQYF.